Listed here are 4 T cell receptor beta chains from one sample, sequenced in a study of long-term antiretroviral therapy in people with HIV. At survey level, the immunoSEQ assay was run in its v3.0 version. Method: immunoSEQ multiplex PCR; TCRdb's copy keeps in-frame clones and lacks some. The sample holds around 21,000 clones, roughly 87% seen once. Material: unsorted PBMCs, obtained 2.1 years after starting antiretroviral therapy. The receptor source for this set is a man between 18 and 29 years old with HIV.

This sequence joins TRBV11-2 and TRBJ2-5; 9 nucleotides align to TRBD2. CDR1 and CDR2 from the germline V gene are SGHAT and FQNNGV. This CDR3 comprises 16 residues. V shed 4 bases and J 5 bases; nucleotides not matched to a gene: 11. This chain's CDR3 is CASSSTIAGVGETQYF. The CDR3 bases are TGTGCCAGCAGCTCGACGATAGCGGGAGTGGGGGAGACCCAGTACTTC.

V gene TRBV6-1 combines with J gene TRBJ2-5; 8 bases are shared with TRBD2. Per the germline V gene, CDR1 is MNHNS and CDR2 is SASEGT. The CDR3 loop spans 14 amino acids. V gave up 6 bases and J gave up 3 bases; unmatched junction bases: 6. The CDR3 loop is CASSPGLVEETQYF. The CDR3 DNA follows: TGTGCCAGCAGCCCGGGACTAGTGGAAGAGACCCAGTACTTC.

The chain uses TRBV10-3 and TRBJ2-3; D remains unclear. V was cut by 1 base and J by 2 bases, with 4 bases left in between. The length of the CDR3 is 13 residues. Germline values: CDR1 ENHRY, CDR2 SYGVKD. CDR3 in DNA: TGTGCCATCAGTGAGTACTTCACAGATACGCAGTATTTT. Its translation is CAISEYFTDTQYF.

The chain has TRBV4-3 and TRBJ1-2; possible D gene TRBD1, 5 bases. Germline V lookup: CDR1 LGHNA, CDR2 YSLEER. The CDR3 consists of 16 residues. V was cut by 0 bases and J by 7 bases, with 18 bases left in between. The CDR3 coding sequence is TGCGCCAGCAGCCAAGAATTGTTTGTAATGAGGGGTGGCTACACCTTC. Protein sequence: CASSQELFVMRGGYTF.